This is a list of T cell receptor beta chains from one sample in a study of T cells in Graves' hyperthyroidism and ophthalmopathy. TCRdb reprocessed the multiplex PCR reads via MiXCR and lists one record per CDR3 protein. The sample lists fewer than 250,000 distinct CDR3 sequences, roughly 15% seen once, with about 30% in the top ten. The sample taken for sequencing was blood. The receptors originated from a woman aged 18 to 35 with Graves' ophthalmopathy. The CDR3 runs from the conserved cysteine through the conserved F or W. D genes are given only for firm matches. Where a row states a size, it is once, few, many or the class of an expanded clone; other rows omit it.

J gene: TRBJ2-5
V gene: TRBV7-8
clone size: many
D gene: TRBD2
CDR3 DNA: TGTGCCAGCAGCCCGACGGGGGGACCCGGGTGGTACTTC
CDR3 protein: CASSPTGGPGWYF

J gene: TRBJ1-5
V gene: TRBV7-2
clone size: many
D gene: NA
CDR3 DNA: TGTGCCAGCAGCTTAGCTGTCGGGTCGTCCCAGCATTTT
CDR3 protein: CASSLAVGSSQHF

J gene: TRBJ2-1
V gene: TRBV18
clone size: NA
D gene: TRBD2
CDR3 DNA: TGTGCCAGCTCACTTAGGACCGGGACTAGACCGAATGAGCAGTTCTTC
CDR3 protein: CASSLRTGTRPNEQFF

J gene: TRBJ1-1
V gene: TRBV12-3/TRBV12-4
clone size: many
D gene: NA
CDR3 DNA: TGTGCCAGCAGCTACTCCACAATGAACACTGAAGCTTTCTTT
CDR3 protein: CASSYSTMNTEAFF

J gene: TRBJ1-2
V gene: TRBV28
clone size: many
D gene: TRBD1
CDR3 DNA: TGTGCCAGCAGGACAGGGGCGGGTGGCTACACCTTC
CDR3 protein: CASRTGAGGYTF

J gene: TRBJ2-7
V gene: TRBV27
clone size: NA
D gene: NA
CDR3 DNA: TGTGCCAGCAGCGACTCCTACGAGCAGCACTTC
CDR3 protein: CASSDSYEQHF

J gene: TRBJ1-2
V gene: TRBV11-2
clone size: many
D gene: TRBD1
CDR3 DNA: TGTGCCAGCAGCTACCAGGGGGCCGGTAACTATGGCTACACCTTC
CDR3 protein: CASSYQGAGNYGYTF

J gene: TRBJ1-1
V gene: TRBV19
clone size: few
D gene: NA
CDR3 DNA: TGTGCCAGTAGTATAACGGGGGGAGGAACTGAAGCTTTCTTT
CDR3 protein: CASSITGGGTEAFF

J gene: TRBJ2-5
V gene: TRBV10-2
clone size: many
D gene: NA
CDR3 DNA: TGCGCCAGCACAGACGGCCAAGAGACCCAGTACTTC
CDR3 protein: CASTDGQETQYF

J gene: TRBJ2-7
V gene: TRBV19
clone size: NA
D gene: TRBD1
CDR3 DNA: TGTGCCAGTAGTAGGCCGGGACAGGGGGCCTGCGAGCAGTACTTC
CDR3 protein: CASSRPGQGACEQYF

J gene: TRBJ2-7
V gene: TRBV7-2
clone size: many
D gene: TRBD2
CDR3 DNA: TGTGCCAGCAGCGGAGGTGGGACTAGCGGGAGTAGCGAGCAGTACTTC
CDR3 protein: CASSGGGTSGSSEQYF

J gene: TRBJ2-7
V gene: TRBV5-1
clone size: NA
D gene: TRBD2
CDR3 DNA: TGCGCCAGCACCTCCACGGTAGCGGGAGGTTTCTCCTACGAGCAGTACTTC
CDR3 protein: CASTSTVAGGFSYEQYF

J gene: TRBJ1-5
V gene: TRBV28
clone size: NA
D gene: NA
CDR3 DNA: TGTGCCAGCAGTTTCATACCCCACGGGGCGGGTGGGCAGCCCCAGCATTTT
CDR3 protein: CASSFIPHGAGGQPQHF

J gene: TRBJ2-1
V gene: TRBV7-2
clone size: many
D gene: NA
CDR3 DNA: TGTGCCAGCAGCCTGGACGGGGGCATTGAGCAGTTCTTC
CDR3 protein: CASSLDGGIEQFF

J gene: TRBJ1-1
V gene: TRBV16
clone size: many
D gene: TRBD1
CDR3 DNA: TGTGCCAGCAGCAGCACCCGGGACAGGGGGTATGGAGCTTTCTTT
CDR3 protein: CASSSTRDRGYGAFF

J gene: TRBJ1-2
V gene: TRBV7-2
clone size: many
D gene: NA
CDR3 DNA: TGTGCCAGCAGCTTAGGAGGAACAGCCCCCTATGGCTACACCTTC
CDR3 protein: CASSLGGTAPYGYTF

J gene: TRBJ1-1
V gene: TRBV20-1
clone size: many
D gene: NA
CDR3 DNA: TGCAGTGCTAGAGTTCCAGGGGTCCCTGAAGCTTTCTTT
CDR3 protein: CSARVPGVPEAFF

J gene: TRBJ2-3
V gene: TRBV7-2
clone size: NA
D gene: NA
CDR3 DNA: TGTGCCAGCAGCTTTTCCCAGCCTTACACAGATACGCAGTATTTT
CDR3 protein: CASSFSQPYTDTQYF

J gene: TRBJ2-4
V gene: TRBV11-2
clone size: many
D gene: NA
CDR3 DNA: TGTGCCAGCACCTCTTGGGGGGAAGCCAAAAACATTCAGTACTTC
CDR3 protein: CASTSWGEAKNIQYF

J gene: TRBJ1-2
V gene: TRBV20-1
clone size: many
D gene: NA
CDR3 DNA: TGCAGTGCTAGGGGGACGGGTAACTATGGCTACACCTTC
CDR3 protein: CSARGTGNYGYTF

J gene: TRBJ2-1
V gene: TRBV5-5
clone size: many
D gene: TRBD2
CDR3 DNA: TGTGCCAGCAGCTTAGACGGGACTAGCGGGGTTAATGAGCAGTTCTTC
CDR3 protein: CASSLDGTSGVNEQFF

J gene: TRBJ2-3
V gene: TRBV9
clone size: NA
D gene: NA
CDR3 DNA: TGTGCCAGCAGCGGTGGGGGGGGCACAGGTGGTACGCAGTATTTT
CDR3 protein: CASSGGGGTGGTQYF

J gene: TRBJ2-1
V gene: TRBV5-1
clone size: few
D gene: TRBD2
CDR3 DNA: TGCGCCAGCAGCTCGACTAGCGGGGGAACCTACGGTGAGCAGTTCTTC
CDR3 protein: CASSSTSGGTYGEQFF

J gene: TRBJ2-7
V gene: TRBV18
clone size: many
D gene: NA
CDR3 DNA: TGTGCCAGCTCACCACCGGCGGGCTACGAGCAGTACTTC
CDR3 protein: CASSPPAGYEQYF

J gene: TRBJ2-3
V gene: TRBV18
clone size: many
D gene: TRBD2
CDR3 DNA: TGTGCCAGCTCACCTCTAGCGGGAGTGGTGGATACGCAGTATTTT
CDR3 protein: CASSPLAGVVDTQYF

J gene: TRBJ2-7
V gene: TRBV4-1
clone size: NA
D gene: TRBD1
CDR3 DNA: TGCGCCAGCAGCCAAGCCGGGACAGTCAACGAGCAGTACTTC
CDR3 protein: CASSQAGTVNEQYF

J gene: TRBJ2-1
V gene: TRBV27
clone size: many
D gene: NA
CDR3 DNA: TGTGCCAGCACTAATCGGGGTAGCTCCGATGAGCAGTTCTTC
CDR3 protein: CASTNRGSSDEQFF

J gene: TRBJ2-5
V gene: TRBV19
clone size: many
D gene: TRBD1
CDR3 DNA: TGTGCCAGTAGTCCGACAGGGGCCAGACAAGAGACCCAGTACTTC
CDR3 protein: CASSPTGARQETQYF

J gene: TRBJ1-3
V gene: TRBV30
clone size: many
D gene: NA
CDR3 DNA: TGTGCCTGGAGCCCTGGAAACACCATATATTTT
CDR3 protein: CAWSPGNTIYF

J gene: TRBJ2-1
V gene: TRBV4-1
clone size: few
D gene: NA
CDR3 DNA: TGCGCCAGCAGCCAAGTAGAAAGAGGGGGGAATGAGCAGTTCTTC
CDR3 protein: CASSQVERGGNEQFF

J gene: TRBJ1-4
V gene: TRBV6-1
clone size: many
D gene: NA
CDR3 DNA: TGTGCCAGCAGTGAAGTAACGCGGGAAAAACTGTTTTTT
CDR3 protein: CASSEVTREKLFF

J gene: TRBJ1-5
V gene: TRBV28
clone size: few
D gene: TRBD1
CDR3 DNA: TGTGCCAGCAGTTCTCTCGGGACAGGGGTCTTAGCTCAGCCCCAGCATTTT
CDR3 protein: CASSSLGTGVLAQPQHF

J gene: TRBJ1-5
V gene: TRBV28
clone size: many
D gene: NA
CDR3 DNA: TGTGCCAGCAGTTTATGGGGGGCTAGCAATCAGCCCCAGCATTTT
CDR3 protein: CASSLWGASNQPQHF

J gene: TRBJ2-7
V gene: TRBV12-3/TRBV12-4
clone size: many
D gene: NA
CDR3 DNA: TGTGCCAGCAGTCCGCAGGGGTACGAGCAGTACTTC
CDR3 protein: CASSPQGYEQYF

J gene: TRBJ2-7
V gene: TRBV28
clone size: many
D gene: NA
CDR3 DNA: TGTGCCAGCAGTTTCCAGGGACCCGGATCCTACGAGCAGTACTTC
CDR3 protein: CASSFQGPGSYEQYF

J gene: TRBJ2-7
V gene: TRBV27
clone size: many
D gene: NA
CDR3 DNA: TGTGCCAGCAGTGTCCGTAGATTCAGCGAGCAGTACTTC
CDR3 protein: CASSVRRFSEQYF

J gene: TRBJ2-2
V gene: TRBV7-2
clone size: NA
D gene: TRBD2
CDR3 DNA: TGTGCCAGCAATCCCACGAGGGGGGGACTAGCGGGACGGCAGACCGGGGAGCTGTTTTTT
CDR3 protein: CASNPTRGGLAGRQTGELFF

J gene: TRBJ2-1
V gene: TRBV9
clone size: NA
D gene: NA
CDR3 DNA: TGTGCCAGCAGCGTAATGAGCTACAATGAGCAGTTCTTC
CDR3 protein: CASSVMSYNEQFF

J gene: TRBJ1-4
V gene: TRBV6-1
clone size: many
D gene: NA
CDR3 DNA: TGTGCCAGCACCCAAGACGGAGCAACTAATGAAAAACTGTTTTTT
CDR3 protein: CASTQDGATNEKLFF

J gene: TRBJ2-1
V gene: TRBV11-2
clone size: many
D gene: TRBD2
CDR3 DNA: TGTGCCAGCAGCTTAGTAGCGGGAGCCTACAATGAGCAGTTCTTC
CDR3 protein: CASSLVAGAYNEQFF

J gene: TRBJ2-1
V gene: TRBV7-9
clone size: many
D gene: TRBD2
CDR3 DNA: TGTGCCAGCAGCTTATTTCGCGGGAGCTCCTACAATGAGCAGTTCTTC
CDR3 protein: CASSLFRGSSYNEQFF

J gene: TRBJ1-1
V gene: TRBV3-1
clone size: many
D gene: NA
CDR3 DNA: TGTGCCAGCAGCCAAATGTCGCGGAAAGCTTTCTTT
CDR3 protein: CASSQMSRKAFF

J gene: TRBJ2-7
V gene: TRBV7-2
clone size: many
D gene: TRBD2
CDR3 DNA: TGTGCCAGCAGCTTAATGTCAGGGACTAGTCACGAGCAGTACTTC
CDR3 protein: CASSLMSGTSHEQYF

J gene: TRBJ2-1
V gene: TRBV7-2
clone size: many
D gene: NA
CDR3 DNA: TGTGCCAGCAGCCCCGGGGCGGGGACCTACAATGAGCAGTTCTTC
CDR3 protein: CASSPGAGTYNEQFF

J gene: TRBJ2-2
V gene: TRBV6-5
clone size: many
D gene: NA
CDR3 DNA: TGTGCCAGCAGCGTAGACAGGCCGGGGTCCGGGGAGCTGTTTTTT
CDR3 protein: CASSVDRPGSGELFF

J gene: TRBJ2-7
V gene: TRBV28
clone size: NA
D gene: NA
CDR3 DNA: TGTGCCAGCGGACAAATACGAACCCCCGTCTACGAGCAGTACTTC
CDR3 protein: CASGQIRTPVYEQYF

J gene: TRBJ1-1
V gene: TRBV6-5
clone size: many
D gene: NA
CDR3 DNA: TGTGCCAGCAGTTACGTTTTGGGGTTCGGGACTAAAGCTTTCTTT
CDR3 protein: CASSYVLGFGTKAFF

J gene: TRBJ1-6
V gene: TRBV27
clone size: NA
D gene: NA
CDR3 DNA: TGTGCCAGCAGCCCCTACTATAATTCACCCCTCCACTTT
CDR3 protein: CASSPYYNSPLHF

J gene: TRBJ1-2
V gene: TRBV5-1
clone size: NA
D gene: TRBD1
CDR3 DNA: TGCGCCAGCACCTCCGGGACAGGGAATCCAGCTAACTATGGCTACACCTTC
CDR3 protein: CASTSGTGNPANYGYTF

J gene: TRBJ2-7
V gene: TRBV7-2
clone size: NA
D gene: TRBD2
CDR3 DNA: TGTGCCAGCAGCCTCCGAGCGGGGCTCTCCTACGAGCAGTACTTC
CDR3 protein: CASSLRAGLSYEQYF

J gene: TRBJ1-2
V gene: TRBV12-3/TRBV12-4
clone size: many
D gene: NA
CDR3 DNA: TGTGCCAGCAGCGTTGGGACATTAAGATCGGGTGGCTACACCTTC
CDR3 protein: CASSVGTLRSGGYTF

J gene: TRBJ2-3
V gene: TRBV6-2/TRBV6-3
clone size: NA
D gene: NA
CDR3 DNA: TGTGCCAGCAGTTCGGGAGTCGCTAGCACAGATACGCAGTATTTT
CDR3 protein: CASSSGVASTDTQYF

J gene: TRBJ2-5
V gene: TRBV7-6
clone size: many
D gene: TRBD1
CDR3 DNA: TGTGCCAGCAGCTCGAGGACAGGGACCCAAGAGACCCAGTACTTC
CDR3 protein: CASSSRTGTQETQYF

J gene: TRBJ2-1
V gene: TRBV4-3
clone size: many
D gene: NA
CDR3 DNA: TGCGCCAGCAGCCTTGCCGGGACTTCTCCCTACAATGAGCAGTTCTTC
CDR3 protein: CASSLAGTSPYNEQFF